This note documents a single TCR beta chain sequence. At one end the junction does not follow the germline gene, possibly because of a read error. The source of the sample is a study of shared clonotypes between healthy human individuals. The CDR3 contains 16 residues. Germline values: CDR1 SSHAT, CDR2 FNYEAQ (reference sequence). Original processing notes: For the immunoSEQ data, sequences were junction-only without quality scores, so filtering differed. Assay: immunoSEQ multiplex PCR; the TCRdb copy retains only in-frame clones and omits some. V and J calls plus clone size are reproduced from that table; the DNA served to infer D and trimming. The data contain about 2.4 million clones, approximately 94% of them singletons.

The clonotype originates from a man aged 18 to 35 in good health. The material sequenced was naive CD4+ T cells sorted from blood. Described subset: CD45RA+ positively selected. The rearrangement uses TRBV7-7 and TRBJ2-2; 8 nucleotides line up with TRBD1. The DNA of the CDR3 is TGTGCTAGCAGCTTAGGACAGGGAGCCAACACCGGGGAGCTGTTTTTT. Amino acid sequence: CASSLGQGANTGELFF.